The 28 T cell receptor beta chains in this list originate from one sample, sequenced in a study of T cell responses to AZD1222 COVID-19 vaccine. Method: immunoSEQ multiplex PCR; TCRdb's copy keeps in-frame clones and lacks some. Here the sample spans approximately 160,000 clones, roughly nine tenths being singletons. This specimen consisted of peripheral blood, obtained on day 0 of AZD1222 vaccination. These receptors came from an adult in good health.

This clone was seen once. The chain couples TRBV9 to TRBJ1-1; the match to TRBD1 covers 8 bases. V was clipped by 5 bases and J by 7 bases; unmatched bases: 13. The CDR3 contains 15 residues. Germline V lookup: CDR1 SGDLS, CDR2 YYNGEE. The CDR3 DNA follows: TGTGCCAGCAGTGTTTCGACAGGGGAATTGGGTGAAGCTTTCTTT. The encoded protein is CASSVSTGELGEAFF.

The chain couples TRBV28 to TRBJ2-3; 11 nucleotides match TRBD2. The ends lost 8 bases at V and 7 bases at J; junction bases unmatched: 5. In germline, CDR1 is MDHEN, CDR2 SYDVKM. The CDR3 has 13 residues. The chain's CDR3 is CASLLAGGHTQYF. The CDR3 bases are TGTGCCAGCCTTCTAGCGGGGGGTCATACGCAGTATTTT.

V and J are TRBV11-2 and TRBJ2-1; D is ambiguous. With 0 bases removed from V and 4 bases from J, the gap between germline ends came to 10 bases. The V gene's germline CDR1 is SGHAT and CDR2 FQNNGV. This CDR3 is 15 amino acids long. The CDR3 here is CASSLDPMKYNEQFF. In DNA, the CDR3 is TGTGCCAGCAGCTTAGATCCCATGAAGTACAATGAGCAGTTCTTC.

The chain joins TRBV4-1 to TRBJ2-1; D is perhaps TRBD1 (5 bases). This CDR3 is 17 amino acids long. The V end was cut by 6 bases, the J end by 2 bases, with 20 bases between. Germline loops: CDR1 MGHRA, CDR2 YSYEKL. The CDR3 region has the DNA TGCGCCAGCAGTTTCGCTGTCCAGGGAAGCCCCTACAATGAGCAGTTCTTC. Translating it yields CASSFAVQGSPYNEQFF.

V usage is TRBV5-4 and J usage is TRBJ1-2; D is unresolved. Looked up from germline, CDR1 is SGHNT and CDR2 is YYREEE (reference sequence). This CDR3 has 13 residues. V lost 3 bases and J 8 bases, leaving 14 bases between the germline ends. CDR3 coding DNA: TGTGCCAGCAGCTCTACCCCCCCGCTCGGCTACACCTTC. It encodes CASSSTPPLGYTF.

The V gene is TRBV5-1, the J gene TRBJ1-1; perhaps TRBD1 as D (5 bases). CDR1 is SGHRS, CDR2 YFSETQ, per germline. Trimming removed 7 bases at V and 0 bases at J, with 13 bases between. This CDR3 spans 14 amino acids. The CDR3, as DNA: TGCGCCAGCCGGCCCCGGGACTTGAACACTGAAGCTTTCTTT. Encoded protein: CASRPRDLNTEAFF.

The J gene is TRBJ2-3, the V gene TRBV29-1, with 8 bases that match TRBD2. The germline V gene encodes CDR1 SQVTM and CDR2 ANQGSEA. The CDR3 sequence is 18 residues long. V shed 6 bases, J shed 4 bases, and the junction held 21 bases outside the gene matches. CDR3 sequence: CSVRSRGTSFLLPDTQYF. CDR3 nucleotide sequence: TGCAGCGTAAGGAGCCGGGGGACTAGTTTTTTGCTCCCAGATACGCAGTATTTT.

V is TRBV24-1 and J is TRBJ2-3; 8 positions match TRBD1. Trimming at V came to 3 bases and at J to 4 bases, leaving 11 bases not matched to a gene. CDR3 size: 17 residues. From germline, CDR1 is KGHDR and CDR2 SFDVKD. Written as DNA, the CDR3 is TGTGCCACCAGTGATACAATTGGGGGACAGGAACCAGATACGCAGTATTTT. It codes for CATSDTIGGQEPDTQYF.

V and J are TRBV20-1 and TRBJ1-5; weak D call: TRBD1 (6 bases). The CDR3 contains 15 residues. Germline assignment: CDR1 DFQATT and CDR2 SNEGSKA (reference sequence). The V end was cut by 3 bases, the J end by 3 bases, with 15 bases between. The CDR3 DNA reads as TGCAGTGCTAGTGTTCCGACAGGAACCAATCAGCCCCAGCATTTT. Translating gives CSASVPTGTNQPQHF.

The CDR3 DNA follows: TGCGCCAGCAGTGACTCCCGGGGCAATCAGCCCCAGCATTTT. Amino acid sequence: CASSDSRGNQPQHF. The chain is built from TRBV10-2 and TRBJ1-5; no definite D call. The CDR3 covers 14 residues. The germline gives CDR1 WSHSY, CDR2 SAAADI. V lost 3 bases and J lost 2, with 8 bases in between.

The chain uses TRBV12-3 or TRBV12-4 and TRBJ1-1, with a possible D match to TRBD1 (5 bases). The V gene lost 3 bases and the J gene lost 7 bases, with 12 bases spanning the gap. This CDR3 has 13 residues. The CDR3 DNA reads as TGTGCCAGCAGTTTCAGCCTGCAGGGTGAAGCTTTCTTT. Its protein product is CASSFSLQGEAFF.

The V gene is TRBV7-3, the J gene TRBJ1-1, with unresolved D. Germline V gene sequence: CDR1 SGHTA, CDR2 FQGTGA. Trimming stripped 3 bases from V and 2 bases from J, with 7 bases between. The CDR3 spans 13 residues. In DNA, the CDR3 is TGTGCCAGCAGCTTCGCAGGCAACACTGAAGCTTTCTTT. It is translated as CASSFAGNTEAFF.

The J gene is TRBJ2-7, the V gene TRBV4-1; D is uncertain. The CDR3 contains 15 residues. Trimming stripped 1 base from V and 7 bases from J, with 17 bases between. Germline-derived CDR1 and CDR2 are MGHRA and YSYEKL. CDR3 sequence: CASSQAQLYPLEQYF. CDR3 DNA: TGCGCCAGCAGCCAAGCACAGTTATACCCCTTGGAGCAGTACTTC.

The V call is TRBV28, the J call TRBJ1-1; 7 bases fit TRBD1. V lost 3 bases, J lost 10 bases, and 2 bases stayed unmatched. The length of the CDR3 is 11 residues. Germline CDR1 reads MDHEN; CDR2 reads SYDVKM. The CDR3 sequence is CASSLRDRAFF. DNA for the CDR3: TGTGCCAGCAGTTTGAGGGACAGAGCTTTCTTT. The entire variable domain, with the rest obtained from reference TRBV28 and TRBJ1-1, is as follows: DVKVTQSSRYLVKRTGEKVFLECVQDMDHENMFWYRQDPGLGLRLIYFSYDVKMKEKGDIPEGYSVSREKKERFSLILESASTNQTSMYLCASSLRDRAFFGQGTRLTVV.

The CDR3 DNA follows: TGTGCCAGCAGCTTAGGTTTGGTCAGGAATCGACGAGGGGATCAGCCCCAGCATTTT. Protein product: CASSLGLVRNRRGDQPQHF. The genes are TRBV7-8 and TRBJ1-5, with a weak D call TRBD1 (5 bases). V dropped 1 base and J dropped 5 bases, with 24 bases sitting between them. Germline V CDR1 and CDR2: SGHVS, FQNEAQ. This CDR3 has 19 amino acids.

The CDR3 coding sequence is TGCGCCAGCAGCCAACCTAGGGGTGAGCAGTTCTTC. Amino acid sequence: CASSQPRGEQFF. The V gene is TRBV4-1, the J gene TRBJ2-1; a weak D match, TRBD1 (5 bases). Trimming left V 2 bases short and J 9 bases short, with 8 bases between. In germline, CDR1 is MGHRA, CDR2 YSYEKL. This CDR3 is built from 12 residues.

CDR3 in DNA: TGTGCCAGCAGTCAACTAGCTCTCGGTGAGCAGTTCTTC. Residues: CASSQLALGEQFF. The chain has TRBV27 and TRBJ2-1; possible D gene TRBD2, 6 bases. Trimming took 5 bases from V and 9 from J, leaving 14 bases between them. The CDR3 is 13 residues long. Germline-derived CDR1 and CDR2 are MNHEY and SMNVEV (reference sequence).

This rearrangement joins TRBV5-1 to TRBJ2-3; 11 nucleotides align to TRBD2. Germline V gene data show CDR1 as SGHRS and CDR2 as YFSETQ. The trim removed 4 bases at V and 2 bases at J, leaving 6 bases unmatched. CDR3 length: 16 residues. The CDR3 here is CASSLLAGGDTDTQYF. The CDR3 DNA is TGCGCCAGCAGCCTCTTAGCGGGGGGGGACACAGATACGCAGTATTTT.

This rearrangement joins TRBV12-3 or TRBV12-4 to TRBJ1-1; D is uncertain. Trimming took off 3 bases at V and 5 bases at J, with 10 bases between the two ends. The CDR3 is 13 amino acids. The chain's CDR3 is CASSFRIETEAFF. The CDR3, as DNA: TGTGCCAGCAGTTTCAGGATTGAGACTGAAGCTTTCTTT.

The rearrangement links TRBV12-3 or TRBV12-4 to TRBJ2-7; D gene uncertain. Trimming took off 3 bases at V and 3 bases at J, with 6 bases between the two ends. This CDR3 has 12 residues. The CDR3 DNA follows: TGTGCCAGCAGTTTTGGCCTCTACGAGCAGTACTTC. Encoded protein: CASSFGLYEQYF.

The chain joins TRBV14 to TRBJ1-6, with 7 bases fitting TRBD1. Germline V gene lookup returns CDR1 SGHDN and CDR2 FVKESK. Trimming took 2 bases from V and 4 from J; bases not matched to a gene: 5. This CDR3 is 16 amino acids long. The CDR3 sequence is CASSQLPGQYNSPLHF. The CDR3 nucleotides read TGTGCCAGCAGCCAACTCCCGGGACAGTATAATTCACCCCTCCACTTT. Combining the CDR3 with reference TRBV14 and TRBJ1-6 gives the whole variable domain EAGVTQFPSHSVIEKGQTVTLRCDPISGHDNLYWYRRVMGKEIKFLLHFVKESKQDESGMPNNRFLAERTGGTYSTLKVQPAELEDSGVYFCASSQLPGQYNSPLHFGNGTRLTVT.

CDR3 coding DNA: TGTGCCAGCTCACCAAGTAGCGGGGAAGAGACCCAGTACTTC. Translating gives CASSPSSGEETQYF. The chain links TRBV18 to TRBJ2-5, with 8 bases identical to TRBD2. The CDR3 is 14 amino acids. Germline assignment: CDR1 KGHSH and CDR2 LQKENI. V trimming: 2 bases; J trimming: 3 bases; junction bases outside the gene matches: 2.

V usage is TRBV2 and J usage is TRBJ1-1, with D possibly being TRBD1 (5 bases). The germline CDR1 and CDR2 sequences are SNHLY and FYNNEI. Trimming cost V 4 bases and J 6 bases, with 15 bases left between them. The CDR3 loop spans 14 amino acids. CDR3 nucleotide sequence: TGTGCCAGCAGTGGTAGTACACGAGGGGCTGAAGCTTTCTTT. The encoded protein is CASSGSTRGAEAFF.

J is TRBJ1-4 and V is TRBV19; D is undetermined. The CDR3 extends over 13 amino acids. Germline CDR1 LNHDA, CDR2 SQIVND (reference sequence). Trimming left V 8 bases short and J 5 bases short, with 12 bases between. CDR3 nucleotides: TGTGCCAGTGCGCACGGCGTGAATGAAAAACTGTTTTTT. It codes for CASAHGVNEKLFF.

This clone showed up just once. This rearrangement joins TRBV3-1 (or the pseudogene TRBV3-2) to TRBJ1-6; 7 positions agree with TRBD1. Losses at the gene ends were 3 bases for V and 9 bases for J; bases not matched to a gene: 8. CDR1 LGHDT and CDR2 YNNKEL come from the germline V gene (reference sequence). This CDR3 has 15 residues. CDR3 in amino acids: CASSQRQGGGSPLHF. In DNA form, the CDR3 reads TGTGCCAGCAGCCAGAGGCAGGGGGGTGGTTCACCCCTCCACTTT.

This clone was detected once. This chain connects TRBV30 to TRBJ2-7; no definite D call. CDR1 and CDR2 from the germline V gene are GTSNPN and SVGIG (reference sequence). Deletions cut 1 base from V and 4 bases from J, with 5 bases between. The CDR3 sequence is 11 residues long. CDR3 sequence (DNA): TGTGCCTGGAGTGCCAGGTACGAGCAGTACTTC. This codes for CAWSARYEQYF.

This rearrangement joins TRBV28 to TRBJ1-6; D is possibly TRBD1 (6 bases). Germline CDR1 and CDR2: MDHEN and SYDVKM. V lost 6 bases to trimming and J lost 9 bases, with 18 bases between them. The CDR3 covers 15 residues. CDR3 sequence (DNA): TGTGCCAGCAGACCCGGGGGCCTTCTTGCTTCACCCCTCCACTTT. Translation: CASRPGGLLASPLHF.

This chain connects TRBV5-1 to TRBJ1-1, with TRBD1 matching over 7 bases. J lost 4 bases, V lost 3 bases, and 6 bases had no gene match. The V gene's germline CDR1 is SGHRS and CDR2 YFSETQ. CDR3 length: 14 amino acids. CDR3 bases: TGCGCCAGCAGCTGGAACAGGGGAGGCACTGAAGCTTTCTTT. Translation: CASSWNRGGTEAFF. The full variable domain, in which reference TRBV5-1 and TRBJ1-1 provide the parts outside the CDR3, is KAGVTQTPRYLIKTRGQQVTLSCSPISGHRSVSWYQQTPGQGLQFLFEYFSETQRNKGNFPGRFSGRQFSNSRSEMNVSTLELGDSALYLCASSWNRGGTEAFFGQGTRLTVV.